The present T cell receptor beta chain was sequenced within a study of blood T cells in healthy people across ages. This clonotype has at least ten counts. What it recognizes is unknown. Whole-study findings and limits: Age advanced and TCR beta diversity per million T cells fell, roughly linearly.

Per-sample PBMC isolation yielded at least 7 million cells. V gave up 8 bases and J gave up 0 bases; unmatched junction bases: 8. Germline CDR1 reads SGHVS; CDR2 reads FQNEAQ. The length of the CDR3 is 15 residues. Primed by a sample-barcoded 5' primer and a J-beta primer mix, a second PCR proceeded for about 6 to 12 cycles. TCRdb used MiXCR to reprocess the 5' RACE reads, holding one entry per CDR3 protein. Among 550,000 to 800,000 distinct CDR3 sequences listed, approximately 30% were seen once. The V call is TRBV7-8, the J call TRBJ2-5, with TRBD2 matching over 8 bases. This receptor was taken from a woman aged 80 or over in good health. Input material: blood. CDR3 region: CASGPGLGYQETQYF. The CDR3 coding sequence is TGTGCCAGCGGTCCGGGACTAGGGTACCAAGAGACCCAGTACTTC.